This entry features one T cell receptor (beta chain) sequence. The data originate from a study of T-cell memory formation after mild COVID-19. Trimming at V came to 6 bases and at J to 2 bases, leaving 7 bases not matched to a gene. Germline CDR1 reads SGHRS; CDR2 reads YFSETQ. CDR3 length equals 16 residues. MiXCR was run by TCRdb on the 5' RACE reads, yielding one entry per CDR3 protein. This sample has 200,000 or so distinct CDR3 sequences, with about 17% found just once. This clonotype was obtained from an adult woman who had mild COVID-19 (a few samples of this study predate the infection). Cell type and time point are not known. V gene TRBV5-1 combines with J gene TRBJ2-3; 12 bases fit TRBD2. The sequenced sample was PBMCs or a T cell subset sorted from them (not recorded which). The CDR3 spells CASTTRTSGTTDTQYF. CDR3 bases: TGCGCCAGCACCACTAGGACTAGCGGGACCACAGATACGCAGTATTTT.